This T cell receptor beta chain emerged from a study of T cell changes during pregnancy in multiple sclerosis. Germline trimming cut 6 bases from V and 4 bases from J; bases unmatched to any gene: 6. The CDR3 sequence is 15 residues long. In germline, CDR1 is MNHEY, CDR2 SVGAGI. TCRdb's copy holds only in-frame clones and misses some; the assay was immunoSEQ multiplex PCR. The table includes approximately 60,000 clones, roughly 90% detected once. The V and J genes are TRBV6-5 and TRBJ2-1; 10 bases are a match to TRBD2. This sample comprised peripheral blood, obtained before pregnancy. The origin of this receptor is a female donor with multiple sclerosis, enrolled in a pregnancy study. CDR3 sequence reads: CASRNSGGPYNEQFF. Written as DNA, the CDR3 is TGTGCCAGCAGAAATAGCGGGGGGCCTTACAATGAGCAGTTCTTC.